A selection of T cell receptor beta chains follows, all from one sample in a study of T cell changes during pregnancy in multiple sclerosis. Clones were sequenced by immunoSEQ multiplex PCR, and TCRdb holds only the in-frame ones, with some missing. The sample has around 57,000 clones; about nine tenths are singletons. The source material was peripheral blood, sampled after pregnancy. All receptors come from a female donor in good health, enrolled as a control in a pregnancy study. Both conserved end residues are part of each CDR3. The D gene is left open where the match is weak. Clone size is shown for a subset of rows, as once, few, many or a class of expanded clone.

size	V	D	J	DNA	CDR3
NA	TRBV7-2	TRBD2	TRBJ2-5	TGTGCCAGCAGCCTTACTAGCGGCCAAGAGACCCAGTACTTC	CASSLTSGQETQYF
NA	TRBV18	TRBD1	TRBJ2-1	TGTGCCAGCTCACCAGGACAGGGCGCTCCGTTCTTC	CASSPGQGAPFF
NA	TRBV7-9	NA	TRBJ2-7	TGTGCCAGCAGCGTAAATAGACGGGGAAGTTCCTACGAGCAGTACTTC	CASSVNRRGSSYEQYF
NA	TRBV11-3	NA	TRBJ2-1	TGTGCCAGCAGCCCTAGGGGGAGCTCCTACAATGAGCAGTTCTTC	CASSPRGSSYNEQFF
NA	TRBV5-5	NA	TRBJ2-2	TGTGCCAGCAGCTGGGGCACCCCGAACACCGGGGAGCTGTTTTTT	CASSWGTPNTGELFF
once	TRBV9	TRBD1	TRBJ1-1	TGTGCCAGCAGCCCAAGAGGGGGCCCGAACACTGAAGCTTTCTTT	CASSPRGGPNTEAFF
NA	TRBV5-6	TRBD2	TRBJ2-1	TGTGCCAGCAGCACAATAACTAGCGCGGCTGCGACCTCCTACAATGAGCAGTTCTTC	CASSTITSAAATSYNEQFF
NA	TRBV7-3	TRBD2	TRBJ2-1	TGTGCCAGCAGCTCCTCGCGTACTAGCGGGGGGGAGCAGTTCTTC	CASSSSRTSGGEQFF
NA	TRBV29-1	TRBD2	TRBJ2-7	TGCAGCGTAGAAACTAGCGGGGTTCAATCCTACGAGCAGTACTTC	CSVETSGVQSYEQYF
once	TRBV25-1	NA	TRBJ2-4	TGTGCCAGCGGAGAAGTAGCCAAAAACATTCAGTACTTC	CASGEVAKNIQYF
NA	TRBV19	TRBD1	TRBJ1-2	TGTGCCAGTACCCATTCCGCGGGACAGAGCTCCTCTAACTATGGCTACACCTTC	CASTHSAGQSSSNYGYTF
NA	TRBV4-2	TRBD2	TRBJ2-3	TGTGCCAGCAGCCAAGGAGGCGATCTAGCGGGGGCAGATACGCAGTATTTT	CASSQGGDLAGADTQYF
NA	TRBV9	NA	TRBJ2-2	TGTGCCAGCAGCGTAGTAGTGGGGGGGCAGACCGGGGAGCTGTTTTTT	CASSVVVGGQTGELFF
NA	TRBV7-2	NA	TRBJ1-5	TGTGCCAGCAGCTTAGTACAGGGCTCGTTTCAGCCCCAGCATTTT	CASSLVQGSFQPQHF
few	TRBV10-2	NA	TRBJ1-1	TGCGCCAGCAGTGAAAGGGGTGAAGCTTTCTTT	CASSERGEAFF
NA	TRBV2	TRBD2	TRBJ2-5	TGTGCCAGCAGTGGGAGCGGGGGGGGACGAGAGACCCAGTACTTC	CASSGSGGGRETQYF
NA	TRBV19	NA	TRBJ1-5	TGTGCCAGTAGTGATACAGGGATGATACAGCCCCAGCATTTT	CASSDTGMIQPQHF
NA	TRBV27	NA	TRBJ1-2	TGTGCCAGCAGTTTAAAAGCGTTTTCTAACTATGGCTACACCTTC	CASSLKAFSNYGYTF
NA	TRBV5-4	TRBD1	TRBJ1-4	TGTGCCAGCAGCCCAGGGGGCGCGAGAGCAACTAATGAAAAACTGTTTTTT	CASSPGGARATNEKLFF
NA	TRBV7-2	NA	TRBJ2-5	TGTGCCAGCAGCTTAGCTGGACTTCAGAGCCGGGAGACCCAGTACTTC	CASSLAGLQSRETQYF
once	TRBV9	NA	TRBJ2-3	TGTGCCAGCAGCTTCCAGGGGATCGTGGCAGATACGCAGTATTTT	CASSFQGIVADTQYF
NA	TRBV27	TRBD1	TRBJ1-1	TGTGCCAGCAGGCTGGGGACAGAAAACACTGAAGCTTTCTTT	CASRLGTENTEAFF
NA	TRBV27	NA	TRBJ1-1	TGTGCCAGCAGTTTCGGGGGTTTTGACACTGAAGCTTTCTTT	CASSFGGFDTEAFF
once	TRBV10-2	TRBD1	TRBJ2-7	TGCGCCAGCAGTGAGTCTGAGTGGGACAGTGGCTACGAGCAGTACTTC	CASSESEWDSGYEQYF
NA	TRBV18	TRBD2	TRBJ2-7	TGTGCCAGCTCGCCGGGACTAGAATCCTCCGAGCAGTACTTC	CASSPGLESSEQYF
NA	TRBV19	TRBD2	TRBJ2-7	TGTGCCAGTAGTGGCTTGGGACTAGGGAGCTCCTACGAGCAGTACTTC	CASSGLGLGSSYEQYF
NA	TRBV30	NA	TRBJ1-2	TGTGCCTGGAGTGTAAGCGCAGGGTTTTTTAACTATGGCTACACCTTC	CAWSVSAGFFNYGYTF
NA	TRBV5-8	NA	TRBJ2-7	TGTGCCAGCAGCCCTTTAGCAGTCAACTCCTACGAGCAGTACTTC	CASSPLAVNSYEQYF
NA	TRBV14	NA	TRBJ2-1	TGTGCCAGCAGCCAAGTCCCTAACTCCTACAATGAGCAGTTCTTC	CASSQVPNSYNEQFF
NA	TRBV19	TRBD2	TRBJ2-3	TGTGCCGCGGGGGTGACAAGCACAGATACGCAGTATTTT	CAAGVTSTDTQYF
NA	TRBV2	NA	TRBJ2-5	TGTGCCAGCATCCAAGGCGGTAGCGAGACCCAGTACTTC	CASIQGGSETQYF
NA	TRBV21-1	NA	TRBJ2-1	TGTGCCAGCAGCAAACTTCCTAGCGGGGGGACCTACAATGAGCAGTTCTTC	CASSKLPSGGTYNEQFF
NA	TRBV18	NA	TRBJ1-1	TGTGCCAGCTCACCGAGGGGGACGGAGGAAGCTTTCTTT	CASSPRGTEEAFF
NA	TRBV2	NA	TRBJ2-7	TGTGCCAGCACCATAGAGGGCTGGGGGCTGTCCGAGCAGTACTTC	CASTIEGWGLSEQYF
NA	TRBV19	TRBD1	TRBJ2-6	TGTGCCAGTAGCCGGGACAGAGACTCTGGGGCCAACGTCCTGACTTTC	CASSRDRDSGANVLTF
NA	TRBV6-1	NA	TRBJ1-1	TGTGCCAGCAGTTCATCGGGCGGGACTGAAGCTTTCTTT	CASSSSGGTEAFF
NA	TRBV6-6	NA	TRBJ2-2	TGTGCCAGCAGTTCGTGGACATTCGCGGGGACCGGGGAGCTGTTTTTT	CASSSWTFAGTGELFF
NA	TRBV6-4	NA	TRBJ2-1	TGTGCCAGCAGTGACCAGGGGAGAAGGTCCTACAATGAGCAGTTCTTC	CASSDQGRRSYNEQFF
once	TRBV2	TRBD1	TRBJ2-7	TGTGCCAGCAGTGGACAGGGGGGACGGTCGCAGTACTTC	CASSGQGGRSQYF
few	TRBV2	NA	TRBJ2-7	TGTGCCAGCTCCGCAGGGGAGTGGTACGAGCAGTACTTC	CASSAGEWYEQYF
NA	TRBV7-9	NA	TRBJ1-5	TGTGCCAGCAGCTTAAGCTATCAGCCCCAGCATTTT	CASSLSYQPQHF
NA	TRBV5-5	TRBD1	TRBJ1-5	TGTGCCAGCAGCTGGGTAACAGGGGGCCGGTATAGCAATCAGCCCCAGCATTTT	CASSWVTGGRYSNQPQHF
NA	TRBV6-5	NA	TRBJ1-1	TGTGCCAGCAAAACGACAGCCCAGAACACTGAAGCTTTCTTT	CASKTTAQNTEAFF
NA	TRBV7-8	NA	TRBJ1-2	TGTGCCAGCAGCCCGGAGACAGGCCTCTATGGCTACACCTTC	CASSPETGLYGYTF
NA	TRBV9	NA	TRBJ1-2	TGTGCCAGCAGCGTAGAGCCTGGGGGGGATGACTATGGCTACACCTTC	CASSVEPGGDDYGYTF
NA	TRBV30	NA	TRBJ1-1	TGTGCCTGGAGTGTGCAGGGGCCTGTCGGTGAAGCTTTCTTT	CAWSVQGPVGEAFF
NA	TRBV18	NA	TRBJ1-1	TGTGCCAGCTCACCACCCCAGGGTATCAGGAGCACTGAAGCTTTCTTT	CASSPPQGIRSTEAFF